This is a list of T cell receptor beta chains from one sample in a study of blood T cell repertoires in COVID-19. TCRdb's table, derived via immunoSEQ multiplex PCR, lists solely in-frame clones and lacks some. The sample lists roughly 250,000 clones, approximately 86% seen once, with 1.6% in the top ten. The sequencing sample was made of PBMCs or T cells enriched from blood (not recorded which). The receptors here all came from a woman in her fifties or sixties who had recovered from COVID-19. Both conserved end residues are part of each CDR3. A D gene is named only where the DNA matches it firmly. A clone size is listed for some rows: how often the clone was seen (once, few, many), or a class if it is expanded.

D gene	V gene	clone size	J gene	CDR3 protein	CDR3 DNA
.	TRBV21-1	few	TRBJ2-2	CATDGELFF	TGTGCCACCGACGGAGAACTGTTTTTT
TRBD2	TRBV28	.	TRBJ2-3	CASGLGTDTQYF	TGTGCCAGCGGACTAGGCACAGATACGCAGTATTTT
TRBD1	TRBV18	once	TRBJ1-2	CASSAGTGPYGYTF	TGTGCCAGCTCAGCCGGGACAGGACCCTATGGCTACACCTTC
.	TRBV4-2	.	TRBJ2-5	CASSPDRGQETQYF	TGTGCCAGCAGCCCCGATAGGGGACAAGAGACCCAGTACTTC
.	TRBV5-6	.	TRBJ2-1	CASSFFREVGYNEQFF	TGTGCCAGCAGCTTTTTTCGGGAAGTGGGGTACAATGAGCAGTTCTTC
.	TRBV18	.	TRBJ2-1	CASSPGGRGSYNEQFF	TGTGCCAGCTCACCAGGGGGGCGGGGGTCCTACAATGAGCAGTTCTTC
TRBD2	TRBV18	.	TRBJ2-1	CASSPLAGAGNEQFF	TGTGCCAGCTCACCACTAGCGGGAGCTGGCAATGAGCAGTTCTTC
TRBD2	TRBV6-5	.	TRBJ2-1	CASITDAGVWNEQFF	TGTGCCAGCATCACGGACGCGGGAGTTTGGAATGAGCAGTTCTTC
.	TRBV6-5	.	TRBJ1-2	CASSLAGNYGYTF	TGTGCCAGCAGTTTAGCGGGGAACTATGGCTACACCTTC
TRBD1	TRBV5-1	.	TRBJ1-2	CASSSGTVRYGYTF	TGCGCCAGCAGCTCGGGGACAGTTCGCTATGGCTACACCTTC
TRBD1	TRBV28	.	TRBJ2-7	CASTPLGTGGPPEQYF	TGTGCCAGCACCCCCCTTGGGACAGGGGGCCCCCCTGAGCAGTACTTC
.	TRBV28	.	TRBJ1-3	CASTLGSTIYF	TGTGCCAGCACCCTGGGGAGCACCATATATTTT
.	TRBV7-3	once	TRBJ2-2	CASSQTVNTGELFF	TGTGCCAGCAGTCAAACAGTGAACACCGGGGAGCTGTTTTTT
TRBD1	TRBV19	.	TRBJ2-2	CASETGVEPGELFF	TGTGCCAGCGAAACAGGGGTCGAACCCGGGGAGCTGTTTTTT
TRBD1	TRBV18	.	TRBJ1-2	CASSRQRTGANYGYTF	TGTGCCAGCTCAAGGCAAAGGACAGGGGCTAACTATGGCTACACCTTC
.	TRBV5-1	.	TRBJ1-2	CASRGTSPNYGYTF	TGCGCCAGCAGAGGGACTTCGCCTAACTATGGCTACACCTTC
.	TRBV5-4	.	TRBJ1-2	CASSFPNKSGRDGYTF	TGTGCCAGCAGCTTTCCTAACAAAAGTGGGCGGGATGGCTACACCTTC
.	TRBV7-2	.	TRBJ2-7	CASSQGSQIYEQYF	TGTGCCAGCAGCCAGGGGTCCCAAATCTACGAGCAGTACTTC
.	TRBV5-1	.	TRBJ1-3	CASSLGPRGSGNTIYF	TGCGCCAGCAGCTTGGGCCCGCGTGGCTCTGGAAACACCATATATTTT
TRBD1	TRBV24-1	.	TRBJ2-2	CATSDHPGGGRTGELFF	TGTGCCACCAGTGACCACCCAGGGGGCGGTAGGACCGGGGAGCTGTTTTTT
TRBD2	TRBV4-2	.	TRBJ2-7	CASSQDLAGTSGRVYF	TGTGCCAGCAGCCAAGATCTCGCTGGGACTAGCGGGAGGGTGTACTTC
TRBD1	TRBV2	.	TRBJ1-5	CASTLRGQGQTSNQPQHF	TGTGCCAGCACTCTACGTGGACAGGGGCAAACAAGCAATCAGCCCCAGCATTTT
.	TRBV19	.	TRBJ2-3	CASSIGLGRDTDTQYF	TGTGCCAGTAGTATTGGGTTGGGCAGGGACACAGATACGCAGTATTTT
.	TRBV29-1	.	TRBJ2-1	CSVEERGPGVF	TGCAGCGTTGAAGAGCGGGGCCCTGGGGTCTTC
.	TRBV28	.	TRBJ2-7	CASSLVQSYEQYF	TGTGCCAGCAGTTTAGTACAGAGCTACGAGCAGTACTTC
TRBD2	TRBV27	.	TRBJ2-2	CASSLAAGGPGELFF	TGTGCCAGCTCCCTTGCAGCGGGAGGACCCGGGGAGCTGTTTTTT
.	TRBV9	.	TRBJ1-3	CASSQGTASGNTIYF	TGTGCCAGCAGCCAGGGGACGGCCTCTGGAAACACCATATATTTT
.	TRBV10-3	.	TRBJ2-7	CAISEGGADEQYF	TGTGCCATCAGTGAGGGCGGGGCCGACGAGCAGTACTTC
.	TRBV5-8	once	TRBJ2-7	CASSHSPYYNDYNFYEQYF	TGTGCCAGCAGCCATTCCCCGTACTACAACGACTACAACTTCTACGAGCAGTACTTC
.	TRBV5-1	.	TRBJ2-1	CASRSITTNEQFF	TGCGCCAGTCGCTCAATCACAACGAATGAGCAGTTCTTC
.	TRBV12-3/TRBV12-4	.	TRBJ1-5	CASSLKRNQPQHF	TGTGCCAGCAGTTTGAAGAGGAATCAGCCCCAGCATTTT
.	TRBV30	.	TRBJ2-5	CAWSVSHEETQYF	TGTGCCTGGAGTGTATCACACGAAGAGACCCAGTACTTC
TRBD2	TRBV5-1	.	TRBJ2-7	CASSFSGRYPSYEQYF	TGCGCCAGCAGCTTTAGCGGGAGGTACCCCTCCTACGAGCAGTACTTC
.	TRBV5-1	.	TRBJ2-1	CASSLGGYGNEQFF	TGCGCCAGCAGCTTGGGCGGATACGGCAATGAGCAGTTCTTC
TRBD1	TRBV7-6	.	TRBJ2-7	CASSPRGLQSYEQYF	TGTGCCAGCAGCCCCAGGGGGCTGCAATCCTACGAGCAGTACTTC